These T cell receptor beta chains were read from a single sample in a study of brain metastases from non-small cell lung cancer. Profiled with immunoSEQ multiplex PCR; TCRdb holds only in-frame clones, not every one. The table has 2,800 or so clones, around 83% seen once. Material for sequencing was primary lung tumor tissue. The receptors originated from a donor at least 40 years old with non-small cell lung cancer. The conserved cysteine and the conserved F or W are not part of the CDR3 here.

V	J	CDR3
TRBV18	TRBJ1-1	ASSRDIGGDTEAF
TRBV27	TRBJ1-5	ASRIQGYSNQPQH
TRBV10-3	TRBJ1-1	AISDPGQGMNTEAF
TRBV6-1	TRBJ1-1	ASSEFRGSTEAF
TRBV7-2	TRBJ1-5	ASSLERGLHQPQH
TRBV6-1	TRBJ1-3	ASSEVGANTIY
TRBV9	TRBJ2-3	ASSPLGGGITDTQY
TRBV2	TRBJ2-2	ASSGAFVTGELF
TRBV2	TRBJ2-3	ASGGYTDTQY
TRBV7-9	TRBJ1-2	ASSLLGTAYGYT
TRBV9	TRBJ2-3	ASSVVGTDTQY
TRBV28	TRBJ2-7	ASRSTGRPLEREQY
TRBV4-2	TRBJ2-3	ASSQVLDDTDTQY
TRBV9	TRBJ1-1	ASSAWTGGYTEAF
TRBV2	TRBJ2-3	ASRGVYRSGDTQY
TRBV9	TRBJ1-4	ASSVGLEVDEKLF
TRBV19	TRBJ2-1	ASSIRWGSSYNEQF
TRBV6-5	TRBJ1-5	ATAGGSNQPQH
TRBV7-8	TRBJ2-3	ASSWRAGLITDTQY
TRBV7-9	TRBJ1-2	ASTIPGVSYGYT
TRBV7-3	TRBJ2-2	ASSLGSNTGELF
TRBV5-1	TRBJ1-5	ASSLGGSNQPQH
TRBV5-1	TRBJ1-2	ASSLGDLNYGYT
TRBV2	TRBJ2-2	ASNGRTNTGELF
TRBV15	TRBJ2-5	ATQRRGQQEIQY
TRBV4-1	TRBJ1-2	ASSQEQTLNYGYT
TRBV7-8	TRBJ1-6	ASSLLTGESPLH
TRBV28	TRBJ2-3	ASSFLAGLPGDTDTQY
TRBV5-1	TRBJ2-1	ASSSRASGNNEQF
TRBV9	TRBJ2-2	ASSGVTGVTGELF
TRBV6-5	TRBJ1-3	ASKITGGGNTIY
TRBV5-1	TRBJ2-7	ASSLGGGSSYEQY
TRBV10-2	TRBJ2-7	ASSESEWYEQY
TRBV29-1	TRBJ2-5	SVARVSDSQETQY
TRBV19	TRBJ2-1	ASSIAGNEQF
TRBV5-1	TRBJ2-3	ASSLALGGTDTQY
TRBV27	TRBJ2-1	ASSLGSPDSYNEQF
TRBV7-8	TRBJ2-1	APRVPAYNEQF
TRBV18	TRBJ2-5	ASSPTGFETQY
TRBV14	TRBJ2-5	ASSQVPGTQY
TRBV5-5	TRBJ1-2	ASSLDQLFSRGYT
TRBV7-6	TRBJ2-1	ASSLQRTGPIYNEQF
TRBV19	TRBJ1-5	ASSKLEDQPQH
TRBV5-4	TRBJ1-2	ASSPGFKANYGYT
TRBV6-6	TRBJ1-1	ASSRPWDRVISTEAF
TRBV19	TRBJ2-5	ASSRWGFETQY
TRBV7-3	TRBJ2-1	ASSPPRVGGGLINEQF
TRBV5-6	TRBJ2-7	ASSLGGLIYEQY
TRBV2	TRBJ2-4	ASSERDRGLAIQY
TRBV7-9	TRBJ2-4	ASSLGQRIAKNIQY
TRBV6-6	TRBJ2-5	ASGGAETQY
TRBV2	TRBJ2-2	ASGTLQAGELF
TRBV2	TRBJ2-3	ASSSGTGGANTQY
TRBV6-1	TRBJ1-3	ASSERGGPGNTIY